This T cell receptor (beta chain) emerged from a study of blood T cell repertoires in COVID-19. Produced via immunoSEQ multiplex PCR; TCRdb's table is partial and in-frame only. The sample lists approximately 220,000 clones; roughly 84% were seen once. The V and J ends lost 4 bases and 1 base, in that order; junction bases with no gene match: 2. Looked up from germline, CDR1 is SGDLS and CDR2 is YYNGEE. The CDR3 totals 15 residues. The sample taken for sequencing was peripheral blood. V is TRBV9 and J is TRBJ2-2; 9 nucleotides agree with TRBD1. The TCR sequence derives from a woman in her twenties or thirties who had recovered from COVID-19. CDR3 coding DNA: TGTGCCAGCAGCACGGGACAGGGGAACACCGGGGAGCTGTTTTTT. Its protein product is CASSTGQGNTGELFF.